The clone carrying this T cell receptor (beta chain) has only a few counts. Its antigen is as yet unknown. This sample was included in a study of siplizumab effects on memory and regulatory T cells. Overall study results and limits: Siplizumab gave mappable alloreactive CD4+ clones an average Treg-derived fraction of roughly 72%, against around 27% in controls. In unstimulated cells, naive T cells appeared more diverse than memory T cells and seemed major alloresponse contributors.

Assays examined roughly 9.2 x 10^4 TCR templates per sample. Assay used: immunoSEQ multiplex PCR; TCRdb lists only in-frame clones, some missing. This sample has 110,000 or so clones; 85% to 95% occur once, and the top ten carry about 0.16%. Source material: non-Treg CD4+ T cells sorted from blood. The receptor was derived from a human donor in good health.

CDR3 protein: CASRYREDQPQHF. CDR3 nucleotides: TGTGCCAGTAGGTACAGGGAGGATCAGCCCCAGCATTTT. This sequence joins TRBV19 and TRBJ1-5, with a possible D match to TRBD1 (6 bases). V was trimmed by 6 bases and J by 5 bases, leaving 11 bases between them. The CDR3 is 13 amino acids. Germline assignment: CDR1 LNHDA and CDR2 SQIVND (reference sequence).